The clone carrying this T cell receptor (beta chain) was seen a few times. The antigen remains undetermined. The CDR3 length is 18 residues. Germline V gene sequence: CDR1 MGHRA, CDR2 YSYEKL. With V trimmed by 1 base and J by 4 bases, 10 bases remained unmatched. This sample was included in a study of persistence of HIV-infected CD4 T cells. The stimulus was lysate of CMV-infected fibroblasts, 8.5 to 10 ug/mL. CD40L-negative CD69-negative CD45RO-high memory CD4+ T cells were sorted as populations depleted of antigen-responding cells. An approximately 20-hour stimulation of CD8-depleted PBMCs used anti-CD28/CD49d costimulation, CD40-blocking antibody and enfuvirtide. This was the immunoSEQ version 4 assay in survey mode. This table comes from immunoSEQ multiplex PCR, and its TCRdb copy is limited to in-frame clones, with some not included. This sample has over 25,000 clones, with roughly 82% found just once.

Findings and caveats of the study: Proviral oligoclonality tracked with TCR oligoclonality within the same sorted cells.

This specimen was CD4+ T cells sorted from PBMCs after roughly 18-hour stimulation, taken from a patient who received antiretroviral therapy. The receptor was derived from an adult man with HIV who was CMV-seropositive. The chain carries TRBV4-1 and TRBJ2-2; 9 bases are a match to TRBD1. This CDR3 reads CASSQVLIRTGATGELFF. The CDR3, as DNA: TGCGCCAGCAGCCAAGTTCTCATTCGGACAGGGGCCACCGGGGAGCTGTTTTTT.